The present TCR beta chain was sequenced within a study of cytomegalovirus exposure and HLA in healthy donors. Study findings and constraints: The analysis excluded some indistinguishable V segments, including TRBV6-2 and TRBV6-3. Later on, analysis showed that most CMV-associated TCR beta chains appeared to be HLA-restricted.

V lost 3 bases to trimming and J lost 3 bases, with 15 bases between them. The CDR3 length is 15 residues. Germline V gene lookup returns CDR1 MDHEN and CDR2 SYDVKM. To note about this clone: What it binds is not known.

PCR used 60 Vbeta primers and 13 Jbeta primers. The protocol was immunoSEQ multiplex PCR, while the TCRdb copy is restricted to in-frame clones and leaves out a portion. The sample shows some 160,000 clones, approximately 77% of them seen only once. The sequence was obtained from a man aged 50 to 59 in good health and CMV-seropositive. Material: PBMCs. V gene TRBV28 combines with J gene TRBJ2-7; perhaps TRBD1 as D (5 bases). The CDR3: CASSFPTGRNYEQYF. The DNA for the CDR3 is TGTGCCAGCAGTTTTCCCACAGGTCGAAACTACGAGCAGTACTTC.